These 26 T cell receptor beta chains originate from one sample sequenced in a study of blood T cells in healthy people across ages. It was with a sample-barcoded 5' primer and a J-beta primer mix that a second PCR of roughly 7 to 11 cycles was run. TCRdb re-called the 5' RACE reads through MiXCR, storing one row per CDR3 protein. Of about 1.8 million distinct CDR3 sequences listed, around half are singletons. The sequencing sample was made of blood. Receptors were obtained from a middle-aged woman in good health.

The chain recombines TRBV7-2 with TRBJ1-2, with TRBD1 identical over 11 bases. This CDR3 is 15 amino acids long. Looked up from germline, CDR1 is SGHTA and CDR2 is FQGNSA. The V and J ends lost 1 base and 4 bases, in that order; junction bases with no gene match: 2. The CDR3 reads CASSLGGTGGYGYTF. CDR3 sequence (DNA): TGTGCCAGCAGCTTAGGCGGGACAGGGGGCTATGGCTACACCTTC.

The chain uses TRBV6-1 and TRBJ2-6; 9 nucleotides align to TRBD1. V was pared by 5 bases and J by 1 base, with 12 bases of the junction left unmatched. CDR3 length: 19 amino acids. In germline, CDR1 is MNHNS, CDR2 SASEGT. CDR3 amino acids: CASSIPADRGESGANVLTF. The DNA for the CDR3 is TGTGCCAGCAGTATCCCAGCCGACAGGGGGGAGTCTGGGGCCAACGTCCTGACTTTC.

The rearrangement joins TRBV27 to TRBJ1-1; TRBD1 aligns across 12 bases. In germline, CDR1 is MNHEY, CDR2 SMNVEV (reference sequence). The length of the CDR3 is 17 residues. With 6 bases clipped from V and 1 base from J, the junction kept 9 bases outside the gene matches. CDR3 in DNA: TGTGCCAGCAGATCGGGACAGGGGGCGCAACGGAACACTGAAGCTTTCTTT. Its protein product is CASRSGQGAQRNTEAFF.

For this clonotype: This could be a read error, since a much larger clone is one nucleotide away. The chain recombines TRBV7-9 with TRBJ2-1; possibly TRBD1 or TRBD2 for D (5 bases each). Germline V CDR1 and CDR2: SEHNR, FQNEAQ (reference sequence). CDR3 size: 14 residues. V was clipped by 1 base and J by 5 bases, with 9 bases between them. CDR3 DNA sequence: TGTGCCAGCAGCTTAGGGGGGACCCACAATGAGCAGTTCTTC. Protein sequence: CASSLGGTHNEQFF.

V gene TRBV20-1 combines with J gene TRBJ2-4, with a weak D call TRBD2 (5 bases). The J call is doubtful: the DNA matches TRBJ2-7 better. Germline CDR1 reads DFQATT; CDR2 reads SNEGSKA (reference sequence). The CDR3 runs 14 residues. CDR3 sequence (DNA): TGCAGTGCTCGATTAGTCGGCGGGTCAAACGAGCAGTACTTC. Translating it yields CSARLVGGSNEQYF.

This clonotype was seen a handful of times. This chain uses TRBV27 with TRBJ2-6; D remains unclear. CDR1 MNHEY and CDR2 SMNVEV come from the germline V gene (reference sequence). The CDR3 sequence is 15 residues long. Trimming shortened V by 4 bases and J by 3 bases, and 10 bases separated the two germline ends. CDR3: CASSSSSHGANVLTF. The CDR3 DNA reads TGTGCCAGCAGTTCTTCAAGCCATGGGGCCAACGTCCTGACTTTC.

This clonotype was counted ten times or more. The V gene is TRBV7-2, the J gene TRBJ2-5; TRBD2 is a possible D gene (6 bases). V was cut by 5 bases and J by 1 base, with 11 bases left in between. CDR3 length equals 14 residues. Germline CDR1 is SGHTA and CDR2 is FQGNSA. CDR3 DNA sequence: TGTGCCAGCAGCCTTAGCGGACTCCAAGAGACCCAGTACTTC. Protein product: CASSLSGLQETQYF.

Notes on this clonotype: This may be a read error: a much more frequent sequence differs by one nucleotide. The CDR3 spells CASSRLPGTSGGGNEQYF. CDR3 in DNA: TGTGCCAGCAGCCGGCTCCCTGGGACTAGCGGGGGAGGCAATGAGCAGTACTTC. This rearrangement joins TRBV7-9 to TRBJ2-7; 14 bases align to TRBD2. The germline gives CDR1 SEHNR, CDR2 FQNEAQ (reference sequence). This CDR3 region has 18 residues. J lost 7 bases, V lost 5 bases, and 16 bases had no gene match.

The rearrangement joins TRBV11-2 to TRBJ2-1; D gene ambiguous. Deletions cut 6 bases from V and 6 bases from J, with 12 bases between. The CDR3 contains 13 residues. Germline CDR1 SGHAT, CDR2 FQNNGV. As DNA, the CDR3 is TGTGCCAGCAGTCTCGAAACATTCAATGAGCAGTTCTTC. Translated, it gives CASSLETFNEQFF.

The chain combines TRBV5-1 with TRBJ1-1; tentatively, D is TRBD1 (6 bases). The ends were cut back, 5 bases at V and 3 bases at J, with 14 bases in the middle. CDR1 SGHRS and CDR2 YFSETQ come from the germline V gene. The CDR3 loop spans 14 amino acids. The chain's CDR3 is CASRFGGPDTEAFF. The CDR3 DNA reads as TGCGCCAGCAGATTCGGGGGGCCGGACACTGAAGCTTTCTTT.

The chain links TRBV5-5 to TRBJ2-7; 14 bases fit TRBD2. The CDR3 length is 17 residues. The V gene end was trimmed by 2 bases and the J gene end by 0 bases; junction bases not matched to a gene: 4. CDR1 and CDR2 from the germline V gene are SGHKS and YYEKEE (reference sequence). The CDR3, as DNA: TGTGCCAGCAGCTTTCGACTAGCGGGGGGGAGCTCCTACGAGCAGTACTTC. Translating gives CASSFRLAGGSSYEQYF.

J is TRBJ2-5 and V is TRBV20-1, with D perhaps TRBD2 (6 bases). CDR1 is DFQATT and CDR2 is SNEGSKA in the germline V gene (reference sequence). The V and J ends lost 3 bases and 2 bases respectively, with 13 bases between them. The CDR3 is made up of 14 amino acids. The CDR3 region is CSARGGTIQETQYF. The CDR3 region has the DNA TGCAGTGCTAGGGGCGGGACGATACAAGAGACCCAGTACTTC.

The chain has TRBV5-5 and TRBJ2-3; D gene unclear. The ends were cut back, 2 bases at V and 4 bases at J, with 11 bases in the middle. This CDR3 has 14 residues. Germline V gene data show CDR1 as SGHKS and CDR2 as YYEKEE (reference sequence). Written as DNA, the CDR3 is TGTGCCAGCAGCTTCGCCGATTATCCAGATACGCAGTATTTT. As protein: CASSFADYPDTQYF.

The chain recombines TRBV20-1 with TRBJ1-4; 8 positions match TRBD1. The V segment lost 4 bases and the J segment 8 bases; nucleotides outside the gene matches: 9. The CDR3 totals 14 residues. Germline CDR1 DFQATT, CDR2 SNEGSKA (reference sequence). The CDR3 loop is CSATRYRGDEKLFF. CDR3 sequence (DNA): TGCAGTGCTACCCGTTACAGGGGGGACGAAAAACTGTTTTTT.

This clonotype was detected only once. The chain carries TRBV28 and TRBJ2-2; possibly TRBD2 for D (5 bases). V lost 8 bases and J lost 5, with 12 bases in between. CDR1 is MDHEN, CDR2 SYDVKM, per germline. There are 13 residues in the CDR3. This CDR3 reads CASLLPGTGELFF. The DNA for the CDR3 is TGTGCCAGCCTGCTTCCGGGGACCGGGGAGCTGTTTTTT.

This clonotype was counted only a few times. The chain couples TRBV10-2 to TRBJ2-3, with D maybe TRBD1 (5 bases). Germline loops: CDR1 WSHSY, CDR2 SAAADI. CDR3 length: 14 residues. Deletions cut 7 bases from V and 1 base from J, with 12 bases between. The CDR3 spells CASMTVLGTDTQYF. Here the CDR3 DNA reads TGCGCCAGCATGACAGTTTTGGGCACAGATACGCAGTATTTT.

V is TRBV3-1 and J is TRBJ2-1; maybe TRBD2 (6 bases). The CDR3 has 16 residues. Germline V lookup: CDR1 LGHDT, CDR2 YNNKEL (reference sequence). V was shortened by 4 bases and J by 5 bases, with 18 bases between the two germline ends. DNA of the CDR3: TGTGCCAGCAGCCGTGTCATGCGCGGGGCGAACAATGAGCAGTTCTTC. This codes for CASSRVMRGANNEQFF.

The CDR3 reads CASRNGLGKGQETQYF. In nucleotides, the CDR3 is TGTGCCAGCAGGAACGGACTGGGGAAGGGCCAAGAGACCCAGTACTTC. V gene TRBV12-3 or TRBV12-4 combines with J gene TRBJ2-5; D perhaps matches TRBD2 (5 bases). CDR3 size: 16 residues. Trimming removed 6 bases from V and 1 base from J, with 18 bases in between.

The sample holds one count of this clonotype. The V and J genes are TRBV4-3 and TRBJ1-2; TRBD1 is a possible D gene (6 bases). The length of the CDR3 is 16 residues. Germline V gives CDR1 LGHNA, CDR2 YSLEER. Trimming removed 0 bases at V and 0 bases at J, with 11 bases between. CDR3 residues: CASSQDDRKTNYGYTF. CDR3 DNA sequence: TGCGCCAGCAGCCAAGACGACAGGAAGACTAACTATGGCTACACCTTC.

This clonotype is a singleton in its sample. The chain has TRBV11-3 and TRBJ2-5; D uncertain. Germline-derived CDR1 and CDR2 are SGHNT and YENEEA. Trimming left V 5 bases short and J 3 bases short, with 25 bases between. The CDR3 contains 18 residues. CDR3 nucleotide sequence: TGTGCCAGCAGCGGGCAAGGTCCCCGCCGGCTAGTAAAAGAGACCCAGTACTTC. Translating gives CASSGQGPRRLVKETQYF.

This chain uses TRBV7-8 with TRBJ2-4; 10 nucleotides match TRBD1. Germline V lookup: CDR1 SGHVS, CDR2 FQNEAQ. The CDR3 spans 16 residues. J was trimmed by 13 bases and V by 1 base; bases with no gene match: 13. The CDR3 is CASSLGQGAGSYGQYF. In DNA, the CDR3 is TGTGCCAGCAGCTTAGGACAGGGGGCCGGTTCCTACGGGCAGTACTTC.

This clonotype occurred a few times. The gene calls are TRBV29-1 and TRBJ2-1, with D unresolved. This CDR3 spans 12 amino acids. Germline CDR1 and CDR2: SQVTM and ANQGSEA. For the CDR3, the DNA is TGCATGAGCCGTAGCTCCTACAATGAGCAGTTCTTC. As protein: CMSRSSYNEQFF.

This clonotype appeared many times. The rearrangement joins TRBV11-2 to TRBJ2-1, with D uncertain. Between the trimmed V and J ends, which lost 3 bases and 5 bases, there was a span of 5 bases. The germline V gene has CDR1 SGHAT and CDR2 FQNNGV. This CDR3 has 12 residues. CDR3 nucleotides: TGTGCCAGCAGCTTGGGGAACAATGAGCAGTTCTTC. This codes for CASSLGNNEQFF.

The sample holds a few counts of this clonotype. The genes are TRBV4-2 and TRBJ2-7; tentative D call: TRBD1 (5 bases). The length of the CDR3 is 15 residues. CDR1 is LGHNA, CDR2 YNFKEQ, per germline. Trimming shortened V by 0 bases and J by 4 bases, and 13 bases separated the two germline ends. The CDR3 protein is CASSQEDRSLYEQYF. In DNA, the CDR3 is TGTGCCAGCAGCCAAGAAGACAGAAGCCTGTACGAGCAGTACTTC.

This chain connects TRBV28 to TRBJ2-7; a weak D match, TRBD2 (5 bases). Germline V gene sequence: CDR1 MDHEN, CDR2 SYDVKM. The CDR3 length is 15 residues. Trimming removed 1 base at V and 1 base at J, with 11 bases between. The CDR3 nucleotides read TGTGCCAGCAGTTTATACGGGGTATCATCCTACGAGCAGTACTTC. This gives the protein CASSLYGVSSYEQYF.

The chain uses TRBV6-5 and TRBJ1-2; 9 nucleotides match TRBD1. The CDR3 loop spans 15 amino acids. The V segment lost 6 bases and the J segment 1 base; nucleotides outside the gene matches: 6. The germline V gene encodes CDR1 MNHEY and CDR2 SVGAGI. The CDR3 here is CASRPGQGGNYGYTF. In DNA form, the CDR3 reads TGTGCCAGCAGGCCGGGACAGGGTGGTAACTATGGCTACACCTTC.